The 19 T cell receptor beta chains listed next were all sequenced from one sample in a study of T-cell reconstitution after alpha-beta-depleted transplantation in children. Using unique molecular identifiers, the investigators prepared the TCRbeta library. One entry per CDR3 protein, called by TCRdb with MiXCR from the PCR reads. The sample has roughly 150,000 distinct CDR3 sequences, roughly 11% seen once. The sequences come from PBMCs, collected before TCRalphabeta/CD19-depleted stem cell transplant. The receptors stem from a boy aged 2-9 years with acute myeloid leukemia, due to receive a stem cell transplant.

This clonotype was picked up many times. The CDR3 is CASSSTGDGYTF. The CDR3 DNA is TGCGCCAGCAGCTCGACAGGGGATGGCTACACCTTC. The J gene is TRBJ1-2, the V gene TRBV5-1; 8 bases fit TRBD1. Germline V gives CDR1 SGHRS, CDR2 YFSETQ. V was pared by 3 bases and J by 6 bases, with 1 base of the junction left unmatched. The CDR3 covers 12 residues.

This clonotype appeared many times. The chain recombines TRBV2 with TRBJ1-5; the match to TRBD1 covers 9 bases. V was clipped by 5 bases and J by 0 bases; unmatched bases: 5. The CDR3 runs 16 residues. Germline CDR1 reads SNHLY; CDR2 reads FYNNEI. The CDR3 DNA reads TGTGCCAGCAGTACTAGGACAGGGGCTAGCAATCAGCCCCAGCATTTT. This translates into CASSTRTGASNQPQHF.

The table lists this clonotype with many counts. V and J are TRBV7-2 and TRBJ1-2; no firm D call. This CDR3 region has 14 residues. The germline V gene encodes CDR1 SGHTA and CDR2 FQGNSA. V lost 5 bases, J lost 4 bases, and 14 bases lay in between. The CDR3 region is CASSPRSQGYGYTF. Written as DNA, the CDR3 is TGTGCCAGCAGCCCCCGGTCACAAGGCTATGGCTACACCTTC.

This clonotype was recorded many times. This CDR3 reads CASSFGLGYEQYF. The CDR3 DNA is TGCGCCAGCAGCTTCGGACTTGGTTACGAGCAGTACTTC. V and J are TRBV5-1 and TRBJ2-7, with a weak D call TRBD2 (5 bases). The CDR3 is 13 amino acids. Germline-derived CDR1 and CDR2 are SGHRS and YFSETQ. The V gene lost 2 bases and the J gene lost 4 bases, with 10 bases spanning the gap.

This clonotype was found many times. CDR3: CASSSAGEQYF. DNA of the CDR3: TGTGCCAGCAGTTCCGCCGGCGAGCAGTACTTC. This chain joins TRBV5-6 and TRBJ2-7; no definite D call. CDR3 length: 11 residues. The germline gives CDR1 SGHDT, CDR2 YYEEEE. Trimming stripped 5 bases from V and 6 bases from J, with 9 bases between.

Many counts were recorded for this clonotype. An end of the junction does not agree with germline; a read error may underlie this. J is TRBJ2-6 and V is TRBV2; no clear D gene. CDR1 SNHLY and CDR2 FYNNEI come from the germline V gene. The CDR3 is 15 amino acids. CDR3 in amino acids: CASRGTDSGANVLTF. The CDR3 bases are TGTGCCAGCAGAGGAACAGACTCTGGTGCCAACGTCCTGACTTTC. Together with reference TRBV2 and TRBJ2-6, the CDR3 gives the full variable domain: EPEVTQTPSHQVTQMGQEVILRCVPISNHLYFYWYRQILGQKVEFLVSFYNNEISEKSEIFDDQFSVERPDGSNFTLKIRSTKLEDSAMYFCASRGTDSGANVLTFGAGSRLTVL.

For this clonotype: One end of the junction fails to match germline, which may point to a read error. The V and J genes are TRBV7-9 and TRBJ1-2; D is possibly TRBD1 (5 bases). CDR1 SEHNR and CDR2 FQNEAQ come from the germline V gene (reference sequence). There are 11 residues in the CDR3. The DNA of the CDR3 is TGTGCCTCATTAGGGGTCTATGGCGACACCTTC. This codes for CASLGVYGDTF.

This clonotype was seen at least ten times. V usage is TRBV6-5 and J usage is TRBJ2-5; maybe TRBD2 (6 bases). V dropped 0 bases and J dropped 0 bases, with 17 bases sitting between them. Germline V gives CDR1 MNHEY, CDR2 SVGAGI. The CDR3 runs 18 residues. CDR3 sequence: CASSYSIGPRLDQETQYF. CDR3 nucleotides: TGTGCCAGCAGTTACTCGATTGGCCCCAGACTAGACCAAGAGACCCAGTACTTC.

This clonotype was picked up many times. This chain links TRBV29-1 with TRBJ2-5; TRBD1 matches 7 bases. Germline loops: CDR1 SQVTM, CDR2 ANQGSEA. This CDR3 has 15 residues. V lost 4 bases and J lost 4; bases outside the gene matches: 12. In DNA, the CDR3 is TGCAGCGTTGGCGAATACCGGGACAGTCCAGAGACCCAGTACTTC. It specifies CSVGEYRDSPETQYF.

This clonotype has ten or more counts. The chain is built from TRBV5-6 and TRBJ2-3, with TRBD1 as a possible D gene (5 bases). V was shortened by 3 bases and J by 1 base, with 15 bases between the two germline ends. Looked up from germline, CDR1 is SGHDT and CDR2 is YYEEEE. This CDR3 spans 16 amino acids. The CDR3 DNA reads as TGTGCCAGCAGCTCGGTTCCAGGGTTAGGCACAGATACGCAGTATTTT. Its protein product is CASSSVPGLGTDTQYF.

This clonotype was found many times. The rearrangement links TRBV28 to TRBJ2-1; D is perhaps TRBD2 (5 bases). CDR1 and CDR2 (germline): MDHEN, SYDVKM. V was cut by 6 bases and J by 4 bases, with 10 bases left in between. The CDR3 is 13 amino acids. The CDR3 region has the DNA TGTGCCAGCAGGACGGACTTTTACAATGAGCAGTTCTTC. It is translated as CASRTDFYNEQFF.

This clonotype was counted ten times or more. The chain's CDR3 is CASSVGTGRETQYF. CDR3 coding DNA: TGCGCCAGCAGCGTGGGGACAGGACGAGAGACCCAGTACTTC. The V call is TRBV5-1, the J call TRBJ2-5, with 8 bases identical to TRBD1. CDR1 and CDR2 from the germline V gene are SGHRS and YFSETQ. The CDR3 spans 14 residues. V trimming: 4 bases; J trimming: 4 bases; junction bases outside the gene matches: 6. Drawing the rest from reference TRBV5-1 and TRBJ2-5, the complete variable domain is KAGVTQTPRYLIKTRGQQVTLSCSPISGHRSVSWYQQTPGQGLQFLFEYFSETQRNKGNFPGRFSGRQFSNSRSEMNVSTLELGDSALYLCASSVGTGRETQYFGPGTRLLVL.

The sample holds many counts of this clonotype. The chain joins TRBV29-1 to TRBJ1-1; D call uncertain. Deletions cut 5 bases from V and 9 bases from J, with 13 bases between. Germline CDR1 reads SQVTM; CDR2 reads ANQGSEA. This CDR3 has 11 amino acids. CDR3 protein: CSVPMGLQAFF. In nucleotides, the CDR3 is TGCAGCGTTCCAATGGGATTACAAGCTTTCTTT.

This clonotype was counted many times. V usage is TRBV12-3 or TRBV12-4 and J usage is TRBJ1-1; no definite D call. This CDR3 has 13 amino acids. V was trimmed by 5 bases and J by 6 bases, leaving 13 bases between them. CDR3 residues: CASSQPGVPEAFF. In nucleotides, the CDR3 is TGTGCCAGCAGTCAACCCGGGGTCCCTGAAGCTTTCTTT.

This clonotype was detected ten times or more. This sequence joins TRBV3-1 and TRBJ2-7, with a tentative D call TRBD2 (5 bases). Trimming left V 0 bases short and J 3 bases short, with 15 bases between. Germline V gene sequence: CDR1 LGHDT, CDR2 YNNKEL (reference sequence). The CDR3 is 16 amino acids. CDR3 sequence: CASSQDRDWRFYEQYF. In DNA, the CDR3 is TGTGCCAGCAGCCAAGACCGCGACTGGAGGTTCTACGAGCAGTACTTC.

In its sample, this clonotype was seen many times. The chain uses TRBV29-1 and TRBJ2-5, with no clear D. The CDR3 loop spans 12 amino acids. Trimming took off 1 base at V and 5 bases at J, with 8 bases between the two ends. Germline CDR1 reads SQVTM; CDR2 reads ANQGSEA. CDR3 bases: TGCAGCGTTGAAGCGGCGCGGGAGACCCAGTACTTC. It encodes CSVEAARETQYF.

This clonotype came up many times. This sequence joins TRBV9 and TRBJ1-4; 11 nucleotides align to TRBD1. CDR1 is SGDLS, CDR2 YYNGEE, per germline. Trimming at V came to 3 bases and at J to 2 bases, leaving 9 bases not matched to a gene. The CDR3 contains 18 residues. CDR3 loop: CASSASLGQGVTNEKLFF. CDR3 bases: TGTGCCAGCAGCGCATCTTTGGGACAGGGGGTGACTAATGAAAAACTGTTTTTT.

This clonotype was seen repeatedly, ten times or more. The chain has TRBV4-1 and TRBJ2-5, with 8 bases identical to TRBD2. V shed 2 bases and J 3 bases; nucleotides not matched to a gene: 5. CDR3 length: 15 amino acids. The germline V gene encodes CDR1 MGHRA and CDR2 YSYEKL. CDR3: CASSQHQAGEETQYF. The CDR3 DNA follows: TGCGCCAGCAGCCAACATCAAGCGGGAGAAGAGACCCAGTACTTC.

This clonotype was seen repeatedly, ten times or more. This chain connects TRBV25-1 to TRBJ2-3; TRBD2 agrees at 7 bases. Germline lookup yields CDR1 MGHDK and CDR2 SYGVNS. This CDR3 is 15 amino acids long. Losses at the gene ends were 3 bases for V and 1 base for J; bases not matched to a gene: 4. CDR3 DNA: TGTGCCAGCAGTGACCGGGGGAGGGGCACAGATACGCAGTATTTT. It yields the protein CASSDRGRGTDTQYF.